The rows below give T cell receptor beta chains drawn from one sample of a study of OX40 agonist ivuxolimab in advanced cancers. Clones were read by immunoSEQ multiplex PCR, and TCRdb kept only the in-frame ones, dropping some. Among under 85,000 clones listed, around 94% were seen once. The input for sequencing was CD4+ or CD8+ T cells sorted from blood, taken in a trial of the OX40 agonist ivuxolimab. The source of these receptors is an adult with an advanced solid tumor such as melanoma, head and neck, liver or kidney cancer. CDR3s include the opening cysteine and the closing phenylalanine or tryptophan. A D gene is named only where the DNA matches it firmly. Only some rows state a clone size, as once, few, many or a class for expanded clones.

cdr3_nt: TGTGCCAGTAGGTATAGGAGGGACGGGAACACTGAAGCTTTCTTT
cdr3_aa: CASRYRRDGNTEAFF
j_call: TRBJ1-1
d_call: .
clone_size: .
v_call: TRBV19

cdr3_nt: TGTGCCTGGGCCGACCCGGGCTATGGCTACACCTTC
cdr3_aa: CAWADPGYGYTF
j_call: TRBJ1-2
d_call: .
clone_size: .
v_call: TRBV30

cdr3_nt: TGTGCCAGCAGCCAATACAGGGGCGGTCAGCCCCAGCATTTT
cdr3_aa: CASSQYRGGQPQHF
j_call: TRBJ1-5
d_call: TRBD1
clone_size: .
v_call: TRBV16

cdr3_nt: TGCACCAGCAGCCAAGCTATCGCAGCTTACAATGAGCAGTTCTTC
cdr3_aa: CTSSQAIAAYNEQFF
j_call: TRBJ2-1
d_call: .
clone_size: .
v_call: TRBV1

cdr3_nt: TGTGCCAGCAGTTTATATCCGGCAGAGAACACTGAAGCTTTCTTT
cdr3_aa: CASSLYPAENTEAFF
j_call: TRBJ1-1
d_call: .
clone_size: .
v_call: TRBV28

cdr3_nt: TGTGCCAGCAGCTTAGGGGTAGCGGGGACCCCGGGGGAGCAGTACTTC
cdr3_aa: CASSLGVAGTPGEQYF
j_call: TRBJ2-7
d_call: TRBD2
clone_size: .
v_call: TRBV7-2

cdr3_nt: TGCGCCAGCAGCCAAGATTATGTTCCGGAAGAAGCTTTCTTT
cdr3_aa: CASSQDYVPEEAFF
j_call: TRBJ1-1
d_call: .
clone_size: .
v_call: TRBV4-3

cdr3_nt: TGTGCCAGCAGCTTAACAGGGGGCGAGCAGTTCTTC
cdr3_aa: CASSLTGGEQFF
j_call: TRBJ2-1
d_call: TRBD1
clone_size: once
v_call: TRBV5-5

cdr3_nt: TGTGCCAGTAGTATCGAGCGGGGGTTAAATGAGCAGTTCTTC
cdr3_aa: CASSIERGLNEQFF
j_call: TRBJ2-1
d_call: TRBD2
clone_size: .
v_call: TRBV19

cdr3_nt: TGCAGCGCCCTAGACTATGGCTACACCTTC
cdr3_aa: CSALDYGYTF
j_call: TRBJ1-2
d_call: .
clone_size: .
v_call: TRBV29-1

cdr3_nt: TGTGCCAGCAGCCGCGACAGGGCAGAAGCTTTCTTT
cdr3_aa: CASSRDRAEAFF
j_call: TRBJ1-1
d_call: TRBD1
clone_size: once
v_call: TRBV7-2

cdr3_nt: TGTGCCAGCAGTCACGAGGGGCGCACAGATACGCAGTATTTT
cdr3_aa: CASSHEGRTDTQYF
j_call: TRBJ2-3
d_call: .
clone_size: .
v_call: TRBV6-5

cdr3_nt: TGTGCCAGCAGCTTAAGGGGGCGGGCTGAAGCTTTCTTT
cdr3_aa: CASSLRGRAEAFF
j_call: TRBJ1-1
d_call: TRBD1
clone_size: .
v_call: TRBV13

cdr3_nt: TGTGCCAGTAGTAAGGCTGTGGGGACTGAAGCTTTCTTT
cdr3_aa: CASSKAVGTEAFF
j_call: TRBJ1-1
d_call: .
clone_size: .
v_call: TRBV19

cdr3_nt: TGCGCCAGCAGCCCGCTTTCGGGTTGGGCAGATACGCAGTATTTT
cdr3_aa: CASSPLSGWADTQYF
j_call: TRBJ2-3
d_call: .
clone_size: once
v_call: TRBV4-1

cdr3_nt: TGTGCCAGCAGCTTAGAGGATCGGGGCCTCGGCTACACCTTC
cdr3_aa: CASSLEDRGLGYTF
j_call: TRBJ1-2
d_call: .
clone_size: .
v_call: TRBV11-2

cdr3_nt: TGTGCCAGCAGCGCCACAGGGGCGGTCACAGATACGCAGTATTTT
cdr3_aa: CASSATGAVTDTQYF
j_call: TRBJ2-3
d_call: TRBD1
clone_size: .
v_call: TRBV9

cdr3_nt: TGCGCCAGCAGCTTACAGAGCGGGGGTGTCTCCTACAATGAGCAGTTCTTC
cdr3_aa: CASSLQSGGVSYNEQFF
j_call: TRBJ2-1
d_call: TRBD2
clone_size: .
v_call: TRBV5-1

cdr3_nt: TGTGCCAGCAGCACATCCGGGGGACAGATCTATGGCTACACCTTC
cdr3_aa: CASSTSGGQIYGYTF
j_call: TRBJ1-2
d_call: TRBD1
clone_size: .
v_call: TRBV6-6

cdr3_nt: TGTGCCAGTAGTATTTTGATTAGGAACACTGAAGCTTTCTTT
cdr3_aa: CASSILIRNTEAFF
j_call: TRBJ1-1
d_call: .
clone_size: .
v_call: TRBV19

cdr3_nt: TGTGCCAGCAGCTTTAGCGGGAGGTTGATAGAGACCCAGTACTTC
cdr3_aa: CASSFSGRLIETQYF
j_call: TRBJ2-5
d_call: TRBD2
clone_size: .
v_call: TRBV7-2

cdr3_nt: TGTGCCAGTAGTCACGGGGTAGGCGGGGAGCTGTTTTTT
cdr3_aa: CASSHGVGGELFF
j_call: TRBJ2-2
d_call: .
clone_size: .
v_call: TRBV19

cdr3_nt: TGTGCCAGCAGTTTATGGGGAGGGGGTCGCGACGAGCAGTACTTC
cdr3_aa: CASSLWGGGRDEQYF
j_call: TRBJ2-7
d_call: .
clone_size: .
v_call: TRBV27

cdr3_nt: TGTGCCTCAACGACCCTGCCCACCGGGGAGCTGTTTTTT
cdr3_aa: CASTTLPTGELFF
j_call: TRBJ2-2
d_call: .
clone_size: .
v_call: TRBV19

cdr3_nt: TGCAGCGTTGAAGATCGCGAGGTTCCCGATACGCAGTATTTT
cdr3_aa: CSVEDREVPDTQYF
j_call: TRBJ2-3
d_call: .
clone_size: once
v_call: TRBV29-1

cdr3_nt: TGTGCTAGCAGCCATGGGACTAGCTCCTACAATGAGCAGTTCTTC
cdr3_aa: CASSHGTSSYNEQFF
j_call: TRBJ2-1
d_call: TRBD2
clone_size: .
v_call: TRBV7-7

cdr3_nt: TGTGCCAGCAGCCCTCGTGAGCAGGGGTGGGCCCAAGATACGCAGTATTTT
cdr3_aa: CASSPREQGWAQDTQYF
j_call: TRBJ2-3
d_call: .
clone_size: .
v_call: TRBV7-3

cdr3_nt: TGTGCCAGCAGCTTAACAGGGACCTCCTATGGCTACACCTTC
cdr3_aa: CASSLTGTSYGYTF
j_call: TRBJ1-2
d_call: .
clone_size: .
v_call: TRBV5-6

cdr3_nt: TGTGCCAGCAGCCAAGAATGGGGGGGGTTCTACGAGCAGTACTTC
cdr3_aa: CASSQEWGGFYEQYF
j_call: TRBJ2-7
d_call: TRBD2
clone_size: .
v_call: TRBV14

cdr3_nt: TGTGCTAGTGGTTCTCCGGGCGTCCTGACTTTC
cdr3_aa: CASGSPGVLTF
j_call: TRBJ2-6
d_call: .
clone_size: .
v_call: TRBV12-5

cdr3_nt: TGCGCCAGCAGTAACTCCGGGACAGGCCCTCAAGAGACCCAGTACTTC
cdr3_aa: CASSNSGTGPQETQYF
j_call: TRBJ2-5
d_call: TRBD1
clone_size: .
v_call: TRBV10-1

cdr3_nt: TGCGCCAGCAGCACCAATTCACAGGACCCGAACACTGAAGCTTTCTTT
cdr3_aa: CASSTNSQDPNTEAFF
j_call: TRBJ1-1
d_call: .
clone_size: .
v_call: TRBV5-1

cdr3_nt: TGTGCCAGCAGCGTCGACCGCGCGAGGGGAGCGGCCACAGATACGCAGTATTTT
cdr3_aa: CASSVDRARGAATDTQYF
j_call: TRBJ2-3
d_call: .
clone_size: .
v_call: TRBV9

cdr3_nt: TGTGCCAGCAGCGAAGGGACAGGGGTGACGTTTAACTATGGCTACACCTTC
cdr3_aa: CASSEGTGVTFNYGYTF
j_call: TRBJ1-2
d_call: TRBD1
clone_size: .
v_call: TRBV9

cdr3_nt: TGTGCCAGCCGCGGCTCTGGACTAGCGGGGATTACAGATACGCAGTATTTT
cdr3_aa: CASRGSGLAGITDTQYF
j_call: TRBJ2-3
d_call: TRBD2
clone_size: .
v_call: TRBV7-9

cdr3_nt: TGTGCCAGCAGCCAGGCCGGGACTAGCGGGGCCGCCACCATCTACGAGCAGTACTTC
cdr3_aa: CASSQAGTSGAATIYEQYF
j_call: TRBJ2-7
d_call: TRBD2
clone_size: once
v_call: TRBV14

cdr3_nt: TGTGCCAGCAGCCCCGGGGGAGGGGAAAAACTGTTTTTT
cdr3_aa: CASSPGGGEKLFF
j_call: TRBJ1-4
d_call: .
clone_size: .
v_call: TRBV9

cdr3_nt: TGTGCCAGTAGCGAGGACAGGGACGAGCAGTACTTC
cdr3_aa: CASSEDRDEQYF
j_call: TRBJ2-7
d_call: TRBD1
clone_size: .
v_call: TRBV19

cdr3_nt: TGCGCCAGCAGCCAAGATTCCGGGACAGGGGGACATCTGTTTTTT
cdr3_aa: CASSQDSGTGGHLFF
j_call: TRBJ1-4
d_call: TRBD1
clone_size: .
v_call: TRBV4-1

cdr3_nt: TGTGCCAGTAGTATAGAAACAGTGGTGAACACTGAAGCTTTCTTT
cdr3_aa: CASSIETVVNTEAFF
j_call: TRBJ1-1
d_call: .
clone_size: .
v_call: TRBV19